These 2 T cell receptor beta chains came from one sample sequenced in a study of T cell responses to AZD1222 COVID-19 vaccine. Only in-frame clones appear in the TCRdb table, and some are missing; sequencing was by immunoSEQ multiplex PCR. The profile shows fewer than 150,000 clones, about 90% of them singletons. The source material was peripheral blood, sampled on day 0 of AZD1222 vaccination. The receptors derive from an adult in good health.

The chain has TRBV3-1 (or the pseudogene TRBV3-2) and TRBJ1-5; D unclear. The CDR3 consists of 14 residues. With 3 bases removed from V and 6 bases from J, the gap between germline ends came to 12 bases. Germline V lookup: CDR1 LGHDT, CDR2 YNNKEL (reference sequence). This CDR3 reads CASSQGGRAQPQHF. CDR3 nucleotides: TGTGCCAGCAGCCAGGGAGGACGGGCTCAGCCCCAGCATTTT.

This clone came up once. The chain links TRBV12-3 or TRBV12-4 to TRBJ1-4, with no clear D. The CDR3 length is 13 residues. The germline V and J ends were trimmed by 3 bases and 8 bases, with 10 bases remaining between them. Here the CDR3 reads CASSLFGREKLFF. CDR3 sequence (DNA): TGTGCCAGCAGTTTGTTCGGGCGCGAAAAACTGTTTTTT.